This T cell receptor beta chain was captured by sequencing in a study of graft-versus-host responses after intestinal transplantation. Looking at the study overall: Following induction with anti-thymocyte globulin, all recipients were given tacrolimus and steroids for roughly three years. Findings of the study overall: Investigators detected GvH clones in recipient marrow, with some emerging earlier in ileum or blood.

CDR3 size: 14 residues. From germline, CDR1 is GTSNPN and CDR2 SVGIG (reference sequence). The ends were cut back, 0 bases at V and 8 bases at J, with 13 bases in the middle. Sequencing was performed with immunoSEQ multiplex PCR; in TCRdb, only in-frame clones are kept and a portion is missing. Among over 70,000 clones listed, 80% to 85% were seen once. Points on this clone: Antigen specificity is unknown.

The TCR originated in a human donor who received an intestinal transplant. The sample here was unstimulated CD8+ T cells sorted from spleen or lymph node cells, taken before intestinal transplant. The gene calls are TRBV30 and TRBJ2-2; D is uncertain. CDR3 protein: CAWSVRTGLGELFF. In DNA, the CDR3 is TGTGCCTGGAGTGTACGGACCGGTTTGGGGGAGCTGTTTTTT.